The present entry profiles one T cell receptor beta chain with its context. Its antigen is as yet unknown. This sample includes further DNA sequences coding for the same CDR3. The entry originates in a study of shared clonotypes between healthy human individuals. Study in general: Researchers drew samples from two women and a few men aged 18 to 49. Findings and limits, study-wide: Since donors were few, the genetic and exposure-history diversity represented was limited.

The authors ran the assay at deep level. TCRdb keeps only in-frame clones here, not all; method: immunoSEQ multiplex PCR. The data contain 950,000 to 1,300,000 clones, about 75% of them singletons. The authors divided CD4+ cells into CD45RA+ naive and CD45RA-negative memory subsets. The CDR3 is made up of 14 amino acids. With 0 bases removed from V and 6 bases from J, the gap between germline ends came to 7 bases. The germline V gene has CDR1 SGHRS and CDR2 YFSETQ. The rearrangement links TRBV5-1 to TRBJ1-6, with D unresolved. Sequenced: memory CD4+ T cells sorted from blood. Subset reported: CD45RA-negative fraction. The receptor was isolated from a man aged 18-30 years in good health. The CDR3 is CASSLDGINSPLHF. In nucleotides, the CDR3 is TGCGCCAGCAGCTTGGACGGGATTAATTCACCCCTCCACTTT.